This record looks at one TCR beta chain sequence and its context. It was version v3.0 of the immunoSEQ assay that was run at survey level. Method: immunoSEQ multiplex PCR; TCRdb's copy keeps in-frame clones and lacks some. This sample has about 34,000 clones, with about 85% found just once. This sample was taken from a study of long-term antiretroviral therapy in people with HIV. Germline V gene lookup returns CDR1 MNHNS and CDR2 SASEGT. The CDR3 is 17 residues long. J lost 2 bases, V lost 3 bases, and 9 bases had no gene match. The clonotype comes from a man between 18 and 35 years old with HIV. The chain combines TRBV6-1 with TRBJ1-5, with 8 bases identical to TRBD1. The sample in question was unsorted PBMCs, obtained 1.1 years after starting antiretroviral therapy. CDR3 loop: CASSEMTGDFGNQPQHF. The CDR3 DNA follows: TGTGCCAGCAGTGAGATGACAGGGGACTTCGGCAATCAGCCCCAGCATTTT.